The T cell receptor beta chain described here comes from a study of T cells in localized non-small cell lung cancer. TCRdb's copy holds only in-frame clones and misses some; the assay was immunoSEQ multiplex PCR. The sample carries 60,000 to 75,000 clones, about four fifths recorded once. Trimming left V 2 bases short and J 0 bases short, with 10 bases between. This CDR3 has 15 amino acids. In germline, CDR1 is SGHDT, CDR2 YYEEEE. The chain recombines TRBV5-6 with TRBJ2-3; D call uncertain. This specimen consisted of peripheral blood, obtained before any cancer treatment. The TCR originated in a female donor of 60 years or more with stage I lung adenocarcinoma. The CDR3 loop reads CASSFFKRSTDTQYF. CDR3 in DNA: TGTGCCAGCAGCTTTTTTAAGAGGAGCACAGATACGCAGTATTTT.